This TCR beta chain emerged from a study of blood T cell repertoires in COVID-19. Study as a whole: From the United States, Italy and Spain came samples of acute and convalescent COVID-19.

V lost 2 bases and J 6 bases, leaving 8 bases between the germline ends. Germline CDR1 MDHEN, CDR2 SYDVKM. The CDR3 runs to 13 residues. Sequencing was performed with immunoSEQ multiplex PCR; in TCRdb, only in-frame clones are kept and a portion is missing. The data hold some 73,000 clones, with about 89% observed a single time. The V gene is TRBV28, the J gene TRBJ2-1; D might be TRBD2 (6 bases). This sequence was found in an older woman with acute or convalescent COVID-19. The sample taken for sequencing was peripheral blood. The CDR3 reads CASSLRGTNEQFF. As DNA, the CDR3 is TGTGCCAGCAGTTTACGGGGGACCAATGAGCAGTTCTTC.